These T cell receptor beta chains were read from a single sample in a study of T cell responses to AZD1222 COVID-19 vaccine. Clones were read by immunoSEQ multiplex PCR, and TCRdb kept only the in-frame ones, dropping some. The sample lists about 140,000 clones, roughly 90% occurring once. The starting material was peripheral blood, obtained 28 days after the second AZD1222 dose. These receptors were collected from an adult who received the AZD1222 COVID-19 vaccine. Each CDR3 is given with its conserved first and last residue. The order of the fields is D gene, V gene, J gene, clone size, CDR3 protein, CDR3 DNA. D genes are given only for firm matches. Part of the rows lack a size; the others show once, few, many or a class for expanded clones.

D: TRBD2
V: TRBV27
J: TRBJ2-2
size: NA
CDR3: CASSRTGGGLRELFF
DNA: TGTGCCAGCAGCAGGACCGGGGGGGGACTAAGGGAGCTGTTTTTT

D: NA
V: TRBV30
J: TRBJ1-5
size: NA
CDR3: CAWSDRRQPQHF
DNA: TGTGCCTGGTCGGATCGGCGCCAGCCCCAGCATTTT

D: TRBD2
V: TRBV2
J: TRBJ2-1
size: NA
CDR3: CASIRTSGSDEQFF
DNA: TGTGCCAGCATTCGGACTAGCGGGAGCGATGAGCAGTTCTTC

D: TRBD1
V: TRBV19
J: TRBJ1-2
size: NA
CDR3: CASSIQGAINGYTF
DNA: TGTGCCAGTAGTATCCAGGGGGCTATTAATGGCTACACCTTC

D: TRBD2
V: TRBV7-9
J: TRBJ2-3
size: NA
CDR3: CASRPTSASTDTQYF
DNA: TGTGCCAGCAGACCAACTAGCGCAAGCACAGATACGCAGTATTTT

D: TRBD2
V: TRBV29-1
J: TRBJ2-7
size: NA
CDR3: CSSRTSGNPYEQYF
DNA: TGCAGCTCCAGGACTAGCGGGAACCCCTACGAGCAGTACTTC

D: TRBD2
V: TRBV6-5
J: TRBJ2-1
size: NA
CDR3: CASSLSSGSYNEQFF
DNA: TGTGCCAGCAGTTTATCTAGCGGGAGTTACAATGAGCAGTTCTTC

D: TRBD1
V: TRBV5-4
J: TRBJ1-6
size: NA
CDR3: CASSTDRVHNSPLHF
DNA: TGTGCCAGCAGCACGGACAGGGTTCATAATTCACCCCTCCACTTT

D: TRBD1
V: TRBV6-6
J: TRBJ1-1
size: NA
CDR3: CASSSGQYTEAFF
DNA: TGTGCCAGCAGTTCGGGACAGTACACTGAAGCTTTCTTT

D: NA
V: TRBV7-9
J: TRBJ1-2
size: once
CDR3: CASSLANYQTPYTF
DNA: TGTGCCAGCAGCTTAGCCAACTACCAGACCCCCTACACCTTC

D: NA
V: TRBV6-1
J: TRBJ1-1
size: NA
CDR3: CASSDRGHRGATEAFF
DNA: TGTGCCAGCAGTGACAGGGGACACCGCGGGGCCACTGAAGCTTTCTTT

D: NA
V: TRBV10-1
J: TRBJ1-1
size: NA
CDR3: CASSPGTTNTEAFF
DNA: TGCGCCAGCAGCCCCGGGACTACCAACACTGAAGCTTTCTTT

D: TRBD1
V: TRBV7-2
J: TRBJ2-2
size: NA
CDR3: CASTRTGDGELFF
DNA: TGTGCCAGCACCAGGACAGGGGACGGGGAGCTGTTTTTT

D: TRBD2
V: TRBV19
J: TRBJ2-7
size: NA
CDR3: CASSITSGRTEQYF
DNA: TGTGCCAGTAGTATAACTAGCGGGAGGACCGAGCAGTACTTC

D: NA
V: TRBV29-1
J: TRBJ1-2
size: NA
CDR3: CSVNDGYGYTF
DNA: TGCAGCGTTAACGACGGCTATGGCTACACCTTC

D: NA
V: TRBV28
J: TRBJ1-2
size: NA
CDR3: CASSKGNYGYTF
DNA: TGTGCCAGTAGTAAGGGTAACTATGGCTACACCTTC

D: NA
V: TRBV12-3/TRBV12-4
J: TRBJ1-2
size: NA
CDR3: CASSLGLYGYTF
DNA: TGTGCCAGCAGTTTGGGACTCTATGGCTACACCTTC

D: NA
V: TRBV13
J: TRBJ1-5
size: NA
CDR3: CASSLGVGNQPQHF
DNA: TGTGCCAGCAGCTTGGGGGTTGGGAATCAGCCCCAGCATTTT

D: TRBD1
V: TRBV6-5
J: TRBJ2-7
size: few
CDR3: CASSTDRGSYEQYF
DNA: TGTGCCAGCAGCACGGACAGGGGAAGCTACGAGCAGTACTTC

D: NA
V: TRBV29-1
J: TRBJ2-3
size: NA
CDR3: CSVEGGRWGDTQYF
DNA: TGCAGCGTTGAAGGTGGGAGGTGGGGAGATACGCAGTATTTT

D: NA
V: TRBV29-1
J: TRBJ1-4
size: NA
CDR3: CSAKGRGKLFF
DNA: TGCAGCGCGAAGGGCCGGGGCAAACTGTTTTTT

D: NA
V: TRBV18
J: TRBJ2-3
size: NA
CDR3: CASSPPTTDTQYF
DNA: TGTGCCAGCTCACCACCGACCACAGATACGCAGTATTTT

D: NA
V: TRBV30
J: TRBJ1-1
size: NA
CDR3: CASLLEGFRVNTEAFF
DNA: TGTGCTTCCCTGCTCGAGGGGTTTCGGGTGAACACTGAAGCTTTCTTT

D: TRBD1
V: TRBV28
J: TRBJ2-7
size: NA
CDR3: CASSVGTVPREQYF
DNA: TGTGCCAGCAGCGTAGGGACAGTTCCTAGGGAGCAGTACTTC

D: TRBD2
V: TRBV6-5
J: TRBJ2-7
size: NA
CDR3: CASSLRLATDEQYF
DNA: TGTGCCAGCAGTCTGAGACTAGCGACCGACGAGCAGTACTTC

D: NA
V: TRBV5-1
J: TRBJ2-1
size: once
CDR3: CASRVGVNEQFF
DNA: TGCGCCAGCAGGGTAGGGGTCAATGAGCAGTTCTTC

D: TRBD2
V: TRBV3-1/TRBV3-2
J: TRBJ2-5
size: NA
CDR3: CASSPPSGRVHQETQYF
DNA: TGTGCCAGCAGCCCTCCTAGCGGGAGGGTTCATCAAGAGACCCAGTACTTC

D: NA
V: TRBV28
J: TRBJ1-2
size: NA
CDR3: CASSFFGGAPYGYTF
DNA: TGTGCCAGCAGTTTTTTTGGGGGTGCGCCCTATGGCTACACCTTC

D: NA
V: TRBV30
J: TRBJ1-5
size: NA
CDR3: CAWSARNNQPQHF
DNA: TGTGCCTGGAGTGCGAGAAACAATCAGCCCCAGCATTTT

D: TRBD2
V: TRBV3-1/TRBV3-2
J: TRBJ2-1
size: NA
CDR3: CASSSTSRELAGSYNEQFF
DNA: TGTGCCAGCAGCTCGACCTCCCGAGAGTTAGCGGGTTCATACAATGAGCAGTTCTTC

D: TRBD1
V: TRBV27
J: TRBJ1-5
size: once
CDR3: CASQDRGRNQPQHF
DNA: TGTGCCAGCCAGGACAGGGGGCGGAATCAGCCCCAGCATTTT

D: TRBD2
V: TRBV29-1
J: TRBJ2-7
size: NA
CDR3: CSVEGGRDAYEQYF
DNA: TGCAGCGTTGAAGGTGGGAGGGACGCCTACGAGCAGTACTTC

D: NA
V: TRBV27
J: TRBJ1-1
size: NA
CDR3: CASSKGPSGITEAFF
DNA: TGTGCCAGCAGTAAGGGACCCTCGGGGATCACTGAAGCTTTCTTT

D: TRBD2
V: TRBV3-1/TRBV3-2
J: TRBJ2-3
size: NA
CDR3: CASSPGLAGMSDTQYF
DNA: TGTGCCAGCAGCCCTGGACTAGCGGGAATGTCAGATACGCAGTATTTT

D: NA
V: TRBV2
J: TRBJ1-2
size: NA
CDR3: CASSEGALRYGYTF
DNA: TGTGCCAGCAGTGAAGGGGCCCTTAGGTATGGCTACACCTTC

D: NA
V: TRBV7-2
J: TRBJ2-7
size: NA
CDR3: CASSDPYEQYF
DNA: TGTGCCAGCAGCGACCCCTACGAGCAGTACTTC

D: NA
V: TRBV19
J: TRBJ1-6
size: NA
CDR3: CASSIVGSPLHF
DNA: TGTGCCAGTAGTATAGTTGGTTCACCCCTCCACTTT

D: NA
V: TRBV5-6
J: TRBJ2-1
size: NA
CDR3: CASSLGGSVNEQFF
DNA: TGTGCCAGCAGCTTGGGTGGTAGCGTCAATGAGCAGTTCTTC

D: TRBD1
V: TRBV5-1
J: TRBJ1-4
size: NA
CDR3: CASSEGQAPGWEKLFF
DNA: TGCGCCAGCAGCGAGGGACAGGCCCCTGGGTGGGAAAAACTGTTTTTT

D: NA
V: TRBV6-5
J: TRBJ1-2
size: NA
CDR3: CASKGISNYGYTF
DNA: TGTGCCAGCAAGGGAATTTCTAACTATGGCTACACCTTC

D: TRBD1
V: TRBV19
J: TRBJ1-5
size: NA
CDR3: CASSKDRDYGNQPQHF
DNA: TGTGCCAGTAGTAAGGACAGGGATTATGGCAATCAGCCCCAGCATTTT

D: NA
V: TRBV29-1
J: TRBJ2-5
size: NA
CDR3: CSAKPRNDETQYF
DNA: TGCAGCGCTAAACCTCGGAACGACGAGACCCAGTACTTC

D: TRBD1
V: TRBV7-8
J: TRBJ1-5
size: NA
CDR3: CASSLGTGGGQPQHF
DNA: TGTGCCAGCAGCTTGGGGACAGGGGGCGGGCAGCCCCAGCATTTT

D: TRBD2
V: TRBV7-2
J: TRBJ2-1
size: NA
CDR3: CASSLRLAGDEQFF
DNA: TGTGCCAGCAGCTTAAGGCTAGCGGGAGATGAGCAGTTCTTC

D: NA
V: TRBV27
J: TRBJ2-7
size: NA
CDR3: CASSNSQGERSYEQYF
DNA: TGTGCCAGCAGCAACTCACAGGGAGAACGGTCCTACGAGCAGTACTTC

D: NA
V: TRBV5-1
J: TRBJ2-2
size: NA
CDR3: CASSLSSVGRTGELFF
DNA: TGCGCCAGCAGTTTGAGTAGCGTCGGGAGAACCGGGGAGCTGTTTTTT

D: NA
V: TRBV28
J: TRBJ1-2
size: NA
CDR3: CASSRGGDIGYTF
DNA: TGTGCCAGCAGTCGCGGGGGGGATATCGGCTACACCTTC

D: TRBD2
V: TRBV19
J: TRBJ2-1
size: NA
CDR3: CASTLLSGGGEQFF
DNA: TGTGCCAGTACTCTGCTTAGCGGGGGCGGTGAGCAGTTCTTC

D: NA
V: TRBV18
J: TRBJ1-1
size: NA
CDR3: CASSSGGAGTEAFF
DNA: TGTGCCAGCTCCAGCGGGGGCGCAGGGACTGAAGCTTTCTTT

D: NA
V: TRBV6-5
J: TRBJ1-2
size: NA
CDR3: CASSPGGEIEYGYTF
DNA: TGTGCCAGCAGCCCCGGGGGGGAGATAGAGTATGGCTACACCTTC